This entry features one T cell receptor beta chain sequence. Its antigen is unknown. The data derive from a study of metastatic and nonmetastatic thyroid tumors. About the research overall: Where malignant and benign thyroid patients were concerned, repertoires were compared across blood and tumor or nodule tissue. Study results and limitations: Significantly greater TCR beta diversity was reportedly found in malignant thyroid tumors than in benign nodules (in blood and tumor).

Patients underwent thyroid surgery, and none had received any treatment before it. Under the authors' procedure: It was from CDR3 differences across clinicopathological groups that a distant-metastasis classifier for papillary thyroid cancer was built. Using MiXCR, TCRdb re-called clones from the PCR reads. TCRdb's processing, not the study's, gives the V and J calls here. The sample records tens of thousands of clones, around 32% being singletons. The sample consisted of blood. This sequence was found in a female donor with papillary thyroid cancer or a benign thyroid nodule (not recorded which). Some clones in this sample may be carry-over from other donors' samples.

The CDR3 loop is CAISVSGHPQHF. CDR3 DNA: TGTGCCATCAGTGTGTCGGGCCACCCCCAGCATTTT. This chain uses TRBV10-3 with TRBJ1-5; D is uncertain. V was cut by 4 bases and J by 10 bases, with 11 bases left in between. Germline assignment: CDR1 ENHRY and CDR2 SYGVKD. This CDR3 region has 12 residues.